The next 28 T cell receptor beta chains were all read from a single sample in a study of shared clonotypes between healthy human individuals. It was CD45RO-negative cells, positively selected for CCR7, that made up naive CD8 cells, with terminally differentiated effector memory CD45RA+ cells excluded. Sequenced by immunoSEQ multiplex PCR; TCRdb stores in-frame clones only, minus some. This table holds 700,000 to 950,000 clones, 95% to 97% found once. Sequences were obtained from naive CD8+ T cells sorted from blood. These receptors all stem from a man aged 25-45 years in good health.

This clone appeared a single time. The chain links TRBV10-3 to TRBJ2-1; D may be TRBD1 (5 bases). The CDR3 totals 14 residues. Per the germline V gene, CDR1 is ENHRY and CDR2 is SYGVKD. Deletions cut 6 bases from V and 0 bases from J, with 9 bases between. The CDR3 sequence: CAISDSNSYNEQFF. As DNA, the CDR3 is TGTGCCATCAGCGACAGTAACTCCTACAATGAGCAGTTCTTC.

J is TRBJ2-1 and V is TRBV7-9, with D possibly being TRBD1 or TRBD2 (6 bases each). This CDR3 is 15 amino acids long. V was pared by 8 bases and J by 6 bases, with 20 bases between. The germline V gene encodes CDR1 SEHNR and CDR2 FQNEAQ (reference sequence). CDR3 nucleotides: TGTGCCAGCGAGCTGCCGTCGAAGGGGGGCAATGAGCAGTTCTTC. It translates to CASELPSKGGNEQFF.

The chain links TRBV7-9 to TRBJ2-1, with TRBD1 as a possible D gene (5 bases). This CDR3 has 16 residues. V was pared by 1 base and J by 5 bases, with 15 bases between. CDR1 SEHNR and CDR2 FQNEAQ come from the germline V gene (reference sequence). The CDR3 loop is CASSLGGADKNNEQFF. Written as DNA, the CDR3 is TGTGCCAGCAGCTTAGGGGGCGCGGATAAGAACAATGAGCAGTTCTTC.

The chain uses TRBV27 and TRBJ1-2; 7 bases agree with TRBD1. Germline values: CDR1 MNHEY, CDR2 SMNVEV (reference sequence). The junction had 4 bases not matched to a gene; V was cut back by 5 bases and J by 7 bases. The CDR3 covers 12 residues. CDR3 in amino acids: CASSQGGLGYTF. Here the CDR3 DNA reads TGTGCCAGCAGTCAGGGGGGGCTTGGCTACACCTTC.

Only one count was recorded for this clone. The rearrangement uses TRBV5-6 and TRBJ2-7, with 8 bases identical to TRBD1. Germline V gives CDR1 SGHDT, CDR2 YYEEEE. V lost 3 bases, J lost 3 bases, and 5 bases stayed unmatched. CDR3 size: 14 residues. Here the CDR3 reads CASSYGQGFYEQYF. CDR3 nucleotides: TGTGCCAGCAGCTATGGACAGGGTTTCTACGAGCAGTACTTC.

The chain joins TRBV21-1 to TRBJ2-4. TRBV21-1 is termed a pseudogene. The CDR3 extends over 16 amino acids. This chain's CDR3 is CASSKTKMVAKNIQYF. The CDR3 region has the DNA TGTGCCAGCAGCAAAACGAAGATGGTAGCCAAAAACATTCAGTACTTC.

The V call is TRBV29-1, the J call TRBJ2-1; D is unresolved. The CDR3 sequence is 11 residues long. Germline-derived CDR1 and CDR2 are SQVTM and ANQGSEA. V was cut by 3 bases and J by 9 bases, with 9 bases left in between. Here the CDR3 DNA reads TGCAGCGTTGACGCCCGGGTTGAGCAGTTCTTC. The encoded protein is CSVDARVEQFF.

The V call is TRBV10-3, the J call TRBJ1-4, with TRBD1 matching 11 bases. This CDR3 is 16 amino acids long. Germline CDR1 reads ENHRY; CDR2 reads SYGVKD. Trimming removed 2 bases from V and 3 bases from J; junction bases left unmatched: 2. This CDR3 reads CAISEGTGGPNEKLFF. For the CDR3, the DNA is TGTGCCATCAGTGAGGGGACAGGGGGGCCTAATGAAAAACTGTTTTTT.

This chain links TRBV16 with TRBJ2-1; D is undetermined. Germline V gene data show CDR1 as KGHSY and CDR2 as FQNENV. The CDR3 totals 15 residues. Deletions cut 2 bases from V and 9 bases from J, with 17 bases between. The CDR3 loop is CASSQGLAIPSEQFF. The CDR3 nucleotides are TGTGCCAGCAGCCAAGGGCTTGCAATACCGAGTGAGCAGTTCTTC.

The chain uses TRBV14 and TRBJ2-7; 7 bases are shared with TRBD1. Trimming at V came to 4 bases and at J to 3 bases, leaving 12 bases not matched to a gene. Germline assignment: CDR1 SGHDN and CDR2 FVKESK. There are 16 residues in the CDR3. CDR3 sequence reads: CASSLRTDRARYEQYF. In nucleotides, the CDR3 is TGTGCCAGCAGCCTAAGGACCGACAGGGCCCGCTACGAGCAGTACTTC.

The rearrangement joins TRBV10-2 to TRBJ2-2; 13 bases fit TRBD2. J lost 3 bases, V lost 8 bases, and 12 bases had no gene match. This CDR3 region has 18 residues. From germline, CDR1 is WSHSY and CDR2 SAAADI. The CDR3 DNA is TGCGCCAGCCGCCTGACTAGCGGGAGGCCCGGGGACACCGGGGAGCTGTTTTTT. Protein product: CASRLTSGRPGDTGELFF.

The chain carries TRBV2 and TRBJ1-2; 9 bases align to TRBD1. Germline V CDR1 and CDR2: SNHLY, FYNNEI. The V gene end was trimmed by 8 bases and the J gene end by 6 bases; junction bases not matched to a gene: 7. This CDR3 spans 13 amino acids. The chain's CDR3 is CASQPGTGNGYTF. CDR3 in DNA: TGTGCCAGCCAACCCGGGACAGGGAATGGCTACACCTTC.

The rearrangement joins TRBV6-5 to TRBJ1-1, with D perhaps matching TRBD1 (6 bases). CDR1 and CDR2 (germline): MNHEY, SVGAGI. Deletions cut 4 bases from V and 7 bases from J, with 10 bases between. This CDR3 contains 12 residues. The CDR3 region has the DNA TGTGCCAGCAGTTTACAGGGTTATGAAGCTTTCTTT. Translated: CASSLQGYEAFF.

This chain uses TRBV4-1 with TRBJ2-5; the match to TRBD2 covers 7 bases. CDR3 length: 17 residues. Germline lookup yields CDR1 MGHRA and CDR2 YSYEKL. Trimming at V came to 1 base and at J to 1 base, leaving 9 bases not matched to a gene. The CDR3 DNA is TGCGCCAGCAGCCAAGGCAGGACTAGTGCCCCCCAAGAGACCCAGTACTTC. Protein product: CASSQGRTSAPQETQYF.

This sequence joins TRBV7-5 and TRBJ2-7. TRBV7-5 is deemed a pseudogene. The CDR3 spans 17 residues. The CDR3 nucleotides are TGTGTCAGAAGCTTAGGGTCGGCCGCACCCCGCCTCTACGAGCAGTACTTC. Residues: CVRSLGSAAPRLYEQYF.

The chain recombines TRBV7-9 with TRBJ2-7; 7 bases agree with TRBD1. V lost 2 bases, J lost 3 bases, and 7 bases stayed unmatched. This CDR3 is 15 amino acids long. Per germline, CDR1 SEHNR and CDR2 FQNEAQ (reference sequence). This chain's CDR3 is CASSLSSGGVYEQYF. The CDR3 coding sequence is TGTGCCAGCAGCTTATCTTCAGGGGGAGTCTACGAGCAGTACTTC.

The rearrangement uses TRBV4-1 and TRBJ1-1; D might be TRBD1 (5 bases). The ends were cut back, 2 bases at V and 0 bases at J, with 13 bases in the middle. CDR1 and CDR2 (germline): MGHRA, YSYEKL. This CDR3 is 16 amino acids long. CDR3 region: CASSQQLGDLNTEAFF. The CDR3, as DNA: TGCGCCAGCAGCCAACAATTAGGGGACCTGAACACTGAAGCTTTCTTT.

This clone came up once. The chain recombines TRBV6-4 with TRBJ2-2, with D unclear. Between the trimmed V and J ends, which lost 0 bases and 9 bases, there was a span of 8 bases. CDR1 and CDR2 (germline): MRHNA, SNTAGT. The CDR3 runs 13 residues. The CDR3: CASSDSTVRELFF. CDR3 nucleotides: TGTGCCAGCAGTGACTCAACAGTAAGGGAGCTGTTTTTT.

V and J are TRBV28 and TRBJ2-3, with TRBD2 as a possible D gene (6 bases). The CDR3 runs to 16 residues. The V gene's germline CDR1 is MDHEN and CDR2 SYDVKM. V dropped 8 bases and J dropped 2 bases, with 20 bases sitting between them. CDR3 loop: CASQDLVAEYTDTQYF. CDR3 coding DNA: TGTGCCAGCCAAGATTTGGTAGCGGAATACACAGATACGCAGTATTTT.

The chain couples TRBV19 to TRBJ1-2; possible D gene TRBD1, 6 bases. This CDR3 has 14 residues. V lost 3 bases and J lost 2, with 10 bases in between. The germline V gene has CDR1 LNHDA and CDR2 SQIVND (reference sequence). As DNA, the CDR3 is TGTGCCAGTAGTATGCTGACAGGAAACTATGGCTACACCTTC. This codes for CASSMLTGNYGYTF.

The chain employs TRBV9 and TRBJ2-7, with D possibly called TRBD1 or TRBD2 (5 bases each). Germline V gene sequence: CDR1 SGDLS, CDR2 YYNGEE. Trimming shortened V by 3 bases and J by 3 bases, and 13 bases separated the two germline ends. The CDR3 is 14 amino acids. This CDR3 reads CASSGRGTGYEQYF. The CDR3 region has the DNA TGTGCCAGCAGCGGACGAGGGACCGGCTACGAGCAGTACTTC.

J is TRBJ2-1 and V is TRBV11-2, with 7 bases aligning to TRBD1. The junction had 11 bases not matched to a gene; V was cut back by 4 bases and J by 5 bases. This CDR3 contains 16 residues. Germline CDR1 SGHAT, CDR2 FQNNGV. In DNA, the CDR3 is TGTGCCAGCAGCTCGGCCCCCCGGGACAGAAACAATGAGCAGTTCTTC. The encoded protein is CASSSAPRDRNNEQFF.

CDR3 in amino acids: CASSYVGDVETQYF. The CDR3 DNA sequence: TGTGCCAGCAGTTACGTGGGCGATGTGGAGACCCAGTACTTC. The chain couples TRBV27 to TRBJ2-5; the D is unclear. Trimming shortened V by 4 bases and J by 5 bases, and 14 bases separated the two germline ends. Germline V gives CDR1 MNHEY, CDR2 SMNVEV (reference sequence). This CDR3 has 14 residues.

The genes are TRBV27 and TRBJ2-7; possible D gene TRBD1, 5 bases. CDR1 is MNHEY and CDR2 is SMNVEV in the germline V gene (reference sequence). Trimming removed 3 bases at V and 2 bases at J, with 11 bases between. The CDR3 spans 14 residues. The CDR3, as DNA: TGTGCCAGCAGTTTCTCAGGGAATGCCTACGAGCAGTACTTC. Encoded protein: CASSFSGNAYEQYF.

The V gene is TRBV14, the J gene TRBJ1-2, with unresolved D. Trimming shortened V by 2 bases and J by 4 bases, and 8 bases separated the two germline ends. There are 13 residues in the CDR3. The germline V gene encodes CDR1 SGHDN and CDR2 FVKESK. Here the CDR3 reads CASSQSLPYGYTF. In nucleotides, the CDR3 is TGTGCCAGCAGCCAAAGCCTACCCTATGGCTACACCTTC.

The rearrangement links TRBV13 to TRBJ2-7, with 8 bases aligning to TRBD1. J lost 6 bases, V lost 0 bases, and 10 bases had no gene match. In germline, CDR1 is PRHDT, CDR2 FYEKMQ (reference sequence). The CDR3 has 16 residues. This CDR3 is CASSLGRTGLGSEQYF. CDR3 DNA: TGTGCCAGCAGCTTAGGCCGGACAGGGCTTGGGTCCGAGCAGTACTTC.

The V call is TRBV5-5, the J call TRBJ1-5, with 7 bases aligning to TRBD1. This CDR3 spans 17 amino acids. Germline trimming cut 4 bases from V and 3 bases from J; bases unmatched to any gene: 13. Per germline, CDR1 SGHKS and CDR2 YYEKEE (reference sequence). CDR3 residues: CASSTKLGTEYNQPQHF. CDR3 sequence (DNA): TGTGCCAGCAGCACTAAGCTGGGGACAGAGTACAATCAGCCCCAGCATTTT.

The V and J genes are TRBV13 and TRBJ1-4; TRBD1 is a possible D gene (6 bases). Between the trimmed V and J ends, which lost 6 bases and 6 bases, there was a span of 14 bases. CDR1 and CDR2 from the germline V gene are PRHDT and FYEKMQ (reference sequence). CDR3 length equals 14 residues. In DNA form, the CDR3 reads TGTGCCAGCAGGGGGACACAGGGACATGAAAAACTGTTTTTT. Protein product: CASRGTQGHEKLFF.